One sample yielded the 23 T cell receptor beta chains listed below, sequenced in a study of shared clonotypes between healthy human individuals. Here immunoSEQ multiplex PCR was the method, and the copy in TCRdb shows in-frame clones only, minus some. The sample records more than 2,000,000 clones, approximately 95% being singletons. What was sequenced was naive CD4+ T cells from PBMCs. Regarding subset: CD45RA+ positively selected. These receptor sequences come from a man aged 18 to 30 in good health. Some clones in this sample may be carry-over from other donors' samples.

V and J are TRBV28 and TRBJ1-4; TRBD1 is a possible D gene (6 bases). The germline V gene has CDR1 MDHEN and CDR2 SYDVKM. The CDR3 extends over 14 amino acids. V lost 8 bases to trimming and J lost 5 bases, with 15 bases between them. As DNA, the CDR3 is TGTGCCAGCGCCAACGGGGGCGCGAATGAAAAACTGTTTTTT. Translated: CASANGGANEKLFF.

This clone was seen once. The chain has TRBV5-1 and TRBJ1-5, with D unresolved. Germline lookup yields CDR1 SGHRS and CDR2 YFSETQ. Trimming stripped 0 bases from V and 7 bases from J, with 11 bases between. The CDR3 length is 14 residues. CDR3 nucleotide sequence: TGCGCCAGCAGCTTGGGGGCGGAAGGACAGCCCCAGCATTTT. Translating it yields CASSLGAEGQPQHF.

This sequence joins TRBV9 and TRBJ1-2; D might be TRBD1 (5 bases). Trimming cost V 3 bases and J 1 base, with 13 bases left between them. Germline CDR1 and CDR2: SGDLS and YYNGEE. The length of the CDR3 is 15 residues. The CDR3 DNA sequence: TGTGCCAGCAGCGCCCGGGACGGACTTAACTATGGCTACACCTTC. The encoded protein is CASSARDGLNYGYTF.

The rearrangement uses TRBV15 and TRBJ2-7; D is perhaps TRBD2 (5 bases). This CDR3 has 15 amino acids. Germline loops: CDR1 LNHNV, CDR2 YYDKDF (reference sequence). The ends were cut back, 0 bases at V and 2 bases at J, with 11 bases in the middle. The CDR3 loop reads CATSRDPFGAYEQYF. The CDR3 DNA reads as TGTGCCACCAGCAGAGATCCCTTCGGGGCCTACGAGCAGTACTTC.

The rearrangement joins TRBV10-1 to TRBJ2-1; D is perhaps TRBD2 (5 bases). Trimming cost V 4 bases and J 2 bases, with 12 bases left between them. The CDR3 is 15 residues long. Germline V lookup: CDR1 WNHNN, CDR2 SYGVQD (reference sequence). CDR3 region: CASSGEAVAYNEQFF. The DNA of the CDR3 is TGCGCCAGCAGTGGGGAAGCGGTGGCCTACAATGAGCAGTTCTTC.

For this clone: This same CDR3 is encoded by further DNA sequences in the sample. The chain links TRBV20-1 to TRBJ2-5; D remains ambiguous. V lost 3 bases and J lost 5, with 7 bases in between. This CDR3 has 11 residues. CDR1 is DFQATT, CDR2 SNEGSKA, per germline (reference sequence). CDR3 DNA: TGCAGTGCTAGTGAACGCGAGACCCAGTACTTC. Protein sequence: CSASERETQYF.

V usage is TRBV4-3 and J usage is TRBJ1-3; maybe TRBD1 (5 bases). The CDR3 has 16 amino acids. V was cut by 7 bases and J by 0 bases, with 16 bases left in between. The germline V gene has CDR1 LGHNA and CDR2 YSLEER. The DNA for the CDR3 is TGCGCCAGCACCTCAAGAGTCGACAGCTCTGGAAACACCATATATTTT. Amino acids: CASTSRVDSSGNTIYF.

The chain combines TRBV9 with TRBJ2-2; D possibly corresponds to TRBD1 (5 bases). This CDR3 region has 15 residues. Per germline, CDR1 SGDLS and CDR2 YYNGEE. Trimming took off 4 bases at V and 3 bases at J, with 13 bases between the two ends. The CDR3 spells CASSLLTDYTGELFF. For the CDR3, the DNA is TGTGCCAGCAGCCTATTGACAGACTACACCGGGGAGCTGTTTTTT.

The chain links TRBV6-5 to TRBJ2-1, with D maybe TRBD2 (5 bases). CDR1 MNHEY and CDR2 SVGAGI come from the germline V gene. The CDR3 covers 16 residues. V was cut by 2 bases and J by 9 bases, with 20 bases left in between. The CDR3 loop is CASSYARTQAVGEQFF. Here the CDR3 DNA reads TGTGCCAGCAGTTACGCCCGGACCCAAGCGGTTGGTGAGCAGTTCTTC.

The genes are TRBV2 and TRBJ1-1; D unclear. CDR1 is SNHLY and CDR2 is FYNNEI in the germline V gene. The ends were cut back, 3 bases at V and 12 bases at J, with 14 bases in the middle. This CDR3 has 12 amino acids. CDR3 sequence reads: CASSDDSRETFF. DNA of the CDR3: TGTGCCAGCAGTGATGACTCCCGGGAAACTTTCTTT.

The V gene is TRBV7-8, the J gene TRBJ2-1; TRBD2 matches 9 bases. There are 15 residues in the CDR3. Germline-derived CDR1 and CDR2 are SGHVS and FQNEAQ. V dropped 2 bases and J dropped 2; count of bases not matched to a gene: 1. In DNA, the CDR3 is TGTGCCAGCAGCTTAAAGCGGGAGGCCTACAATGAGCAGTTCTTC. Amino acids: CASSLKREAYNEQFF.

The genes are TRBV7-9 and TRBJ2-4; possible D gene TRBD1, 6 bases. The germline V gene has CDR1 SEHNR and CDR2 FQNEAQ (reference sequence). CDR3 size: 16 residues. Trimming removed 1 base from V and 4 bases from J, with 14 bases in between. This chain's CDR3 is CASSLGQAGAKNIQYF. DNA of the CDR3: TGTGCCAGCAGCTTAGGCCAGGCAGGGGCAAAAAACATTCAGTACTTC.

The CDR3 DNA reads as TGTGCCTGGACTCGGGGACAGGGAGGGGAGACCCAGTACTTC. Its protein is CAWTRGQGGETQYF. This chain connects TRBV30 to TRBJ2-5, with TRBD1 identical over 9 bases. The V gene's germline CDR1 is GTSNPN and CDR2 SVGIG (reference sequence). The CDR3 runs to 14 residues. V trimming: 4 bases; J trimming: 5 bases; junction bases outside the gene matches: 8.

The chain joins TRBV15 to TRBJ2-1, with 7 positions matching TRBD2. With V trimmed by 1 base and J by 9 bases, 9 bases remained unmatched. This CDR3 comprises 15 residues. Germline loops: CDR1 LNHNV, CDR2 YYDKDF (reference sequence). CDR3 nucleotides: TGTGCCACCAGCAGAGTGGCTAGCGGTTATAGTGAGCAGTTCTTC. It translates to CATSRVASGYSEQFF.

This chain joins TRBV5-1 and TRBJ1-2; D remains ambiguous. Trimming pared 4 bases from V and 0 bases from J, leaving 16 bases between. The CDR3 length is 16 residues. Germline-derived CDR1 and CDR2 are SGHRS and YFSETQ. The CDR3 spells CASSPGTPPSNYGYTF. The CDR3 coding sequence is TGCGCCAGCAGCCCCGGCACGCCACCGTCTAACTATGGCTACACCTTC.

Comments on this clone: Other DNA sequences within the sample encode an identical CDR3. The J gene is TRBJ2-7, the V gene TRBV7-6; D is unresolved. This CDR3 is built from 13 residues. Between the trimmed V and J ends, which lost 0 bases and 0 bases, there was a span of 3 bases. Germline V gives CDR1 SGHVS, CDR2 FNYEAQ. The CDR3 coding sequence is TGTGCCAGCAGCTTAGCGCGCTCCTACGAGCAGTACTTC. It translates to CASSLARSYEQYF.

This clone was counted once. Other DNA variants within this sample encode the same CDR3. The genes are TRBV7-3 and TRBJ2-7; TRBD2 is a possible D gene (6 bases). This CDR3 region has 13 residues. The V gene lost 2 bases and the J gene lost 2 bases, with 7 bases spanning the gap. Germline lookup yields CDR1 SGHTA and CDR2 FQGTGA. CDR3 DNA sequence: TGTGCCAGCAGCTTAGGGGGGACCTACGAGCAGTACTTC. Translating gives CASSLGGTYEQYF.

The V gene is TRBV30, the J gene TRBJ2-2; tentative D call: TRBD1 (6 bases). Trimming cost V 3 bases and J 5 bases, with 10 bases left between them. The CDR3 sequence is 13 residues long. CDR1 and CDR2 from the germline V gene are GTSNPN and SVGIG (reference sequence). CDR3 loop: CAWRGRGTGELFF. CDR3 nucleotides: TGTGCCTGGAGGGGCAGGGGTACCGGGGAGCTGTTTTTT. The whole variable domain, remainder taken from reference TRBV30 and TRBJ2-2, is SQTIHQWPATLVQPVGSPLSLECTVEGTSNPNLYWYRQAAGRGLQLLFYSVGIGQISSEVPQNLSASRPQDRQFILSSKKLLLSDSGFYLCAWRGRGTGELFFGEGSRLTVL.

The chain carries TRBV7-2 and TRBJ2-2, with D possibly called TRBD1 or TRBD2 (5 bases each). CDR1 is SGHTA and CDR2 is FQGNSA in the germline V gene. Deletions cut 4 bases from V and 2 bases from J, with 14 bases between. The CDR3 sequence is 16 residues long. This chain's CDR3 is CASSSIGTANTGELFF. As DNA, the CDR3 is TGTGCCAGCAGCTCGATAGGGACGGCAAACACCGGGGAGCTGTTTTTT.

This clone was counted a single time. The DNA of the CDR3 is TGTGCCAGCAGCCCTCCGGGACACCCTATCTCCTACGAGCAGTACTTC. Translation gives CASSPPGHPISYEQYF. J is TRBJ2-7 and V is TRBV28, with a weak D call TRBD1 (6 bases). With 6 bases removed from V and 0 bases from J, the gap between germline ends came to 18 bases. The CDR3 is 16 residues long. Germline CDR1 and CDR2: MDHEN and SYDVKM.

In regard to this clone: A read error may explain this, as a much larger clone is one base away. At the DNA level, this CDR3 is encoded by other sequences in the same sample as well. CDR3 bases: TGTGCCAGCAGCTTGGGGGCAGATACGCAGTATTTT. This codes for CASSLGADTQYF. The chain uses TRBV7-3 and TRBJ2-3; the D gene could be TRBD1 or TRBD2 (5 bases each). V was shortened by 3 bases and J by 4 bases, with 5 bases between the two germline ends. Germline V gene data show CDR1 as SGHTA and CDR2 as FQGTGA. The CDR3 spans 12 residues.

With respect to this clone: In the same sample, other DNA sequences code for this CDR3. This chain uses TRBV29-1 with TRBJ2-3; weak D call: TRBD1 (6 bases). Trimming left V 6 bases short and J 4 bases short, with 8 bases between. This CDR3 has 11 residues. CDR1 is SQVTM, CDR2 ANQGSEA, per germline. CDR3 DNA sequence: TGCAGCGTCACAGGGCCAGATACGCAGTATTTT. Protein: CSVTGPDTQYF.

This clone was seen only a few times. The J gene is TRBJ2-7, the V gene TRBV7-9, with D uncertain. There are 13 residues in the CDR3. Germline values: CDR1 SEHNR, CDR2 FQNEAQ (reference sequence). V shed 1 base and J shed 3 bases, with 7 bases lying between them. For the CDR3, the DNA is TGTGCCAGCAGCTTAGGGAGCATCTACGAGCAGTACTTC. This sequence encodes CASSLGSIYEQYF.